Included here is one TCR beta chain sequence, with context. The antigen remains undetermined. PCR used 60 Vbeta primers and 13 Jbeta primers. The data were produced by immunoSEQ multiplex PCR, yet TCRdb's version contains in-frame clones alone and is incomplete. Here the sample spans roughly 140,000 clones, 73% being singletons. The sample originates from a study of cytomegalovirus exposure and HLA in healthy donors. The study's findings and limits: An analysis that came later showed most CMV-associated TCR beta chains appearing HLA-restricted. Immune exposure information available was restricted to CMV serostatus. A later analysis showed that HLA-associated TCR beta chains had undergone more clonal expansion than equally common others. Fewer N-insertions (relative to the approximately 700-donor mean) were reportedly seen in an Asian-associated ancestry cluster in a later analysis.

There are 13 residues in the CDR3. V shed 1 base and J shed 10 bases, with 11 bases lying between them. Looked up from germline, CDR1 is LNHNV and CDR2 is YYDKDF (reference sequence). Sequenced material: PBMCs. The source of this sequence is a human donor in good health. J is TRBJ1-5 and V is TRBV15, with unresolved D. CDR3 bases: TGTGCCACCAGCAGAGCCCCGGAGGGTCCCCAGCATTTT. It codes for CATSRAPEGPQHF.